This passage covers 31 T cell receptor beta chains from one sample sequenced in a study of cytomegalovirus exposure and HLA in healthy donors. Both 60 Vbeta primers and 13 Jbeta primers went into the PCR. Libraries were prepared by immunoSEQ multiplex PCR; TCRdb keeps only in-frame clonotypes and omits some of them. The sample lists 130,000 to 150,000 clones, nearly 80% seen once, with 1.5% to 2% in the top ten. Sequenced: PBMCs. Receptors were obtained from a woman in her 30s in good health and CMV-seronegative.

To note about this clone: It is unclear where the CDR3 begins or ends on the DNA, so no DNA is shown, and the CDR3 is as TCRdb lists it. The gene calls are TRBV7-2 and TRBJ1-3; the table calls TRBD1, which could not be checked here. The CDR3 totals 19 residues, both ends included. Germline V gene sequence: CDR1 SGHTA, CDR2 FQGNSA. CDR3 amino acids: CVPATSLGHPMSSGNTIYF.

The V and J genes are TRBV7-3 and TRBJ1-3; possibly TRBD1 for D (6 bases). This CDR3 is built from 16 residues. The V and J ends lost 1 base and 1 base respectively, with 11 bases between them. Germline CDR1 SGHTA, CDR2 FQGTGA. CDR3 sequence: CASSLMTGGSGNTIYF. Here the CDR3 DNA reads TGTGCCAGCAGCTTAATGACAGGCGGGTCTGGAAACACCATATATTTT.

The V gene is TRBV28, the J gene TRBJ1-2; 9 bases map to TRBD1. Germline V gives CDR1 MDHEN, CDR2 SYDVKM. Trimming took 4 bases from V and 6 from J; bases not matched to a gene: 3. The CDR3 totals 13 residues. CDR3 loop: CASSSTGGNGYTF. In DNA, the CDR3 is TGTGCCAGCAGTTCGACAGGGGGGAATGGCTACACCTTC.

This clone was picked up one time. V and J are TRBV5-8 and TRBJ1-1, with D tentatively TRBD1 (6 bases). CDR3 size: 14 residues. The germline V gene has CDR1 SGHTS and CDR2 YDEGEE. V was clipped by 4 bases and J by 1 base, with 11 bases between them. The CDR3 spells CASSTGIRNTEAFF. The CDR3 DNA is TGTGCCAGCAGCACAGGGATCCGGAACACTGAAGCTTTCTTT.

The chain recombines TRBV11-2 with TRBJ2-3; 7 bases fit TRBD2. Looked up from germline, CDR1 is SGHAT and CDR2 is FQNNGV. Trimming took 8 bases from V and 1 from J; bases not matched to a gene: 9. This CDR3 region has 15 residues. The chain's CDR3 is CASGLIAGGTDTQYF. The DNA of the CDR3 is TGTGCCAGCGGGTTGATAGCGGGCGGCACAGATACGCAGTATTTT.

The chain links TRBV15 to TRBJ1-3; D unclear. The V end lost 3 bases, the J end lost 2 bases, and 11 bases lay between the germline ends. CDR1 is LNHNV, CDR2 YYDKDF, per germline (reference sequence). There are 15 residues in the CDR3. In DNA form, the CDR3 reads TGTGCCACCAGCAGGGGCCGGGATCCTGGAAACACCATATATTTT. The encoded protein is CATSRGRDPGNTIYF.

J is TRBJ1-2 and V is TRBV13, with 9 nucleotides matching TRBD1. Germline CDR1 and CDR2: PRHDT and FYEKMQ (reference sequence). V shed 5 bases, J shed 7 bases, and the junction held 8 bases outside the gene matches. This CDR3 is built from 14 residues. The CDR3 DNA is TGTGCCAGCAGCACCCACAGGGGGCCGGGTGGCTACACCTTC. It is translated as CASSTHRGPGGYTF.

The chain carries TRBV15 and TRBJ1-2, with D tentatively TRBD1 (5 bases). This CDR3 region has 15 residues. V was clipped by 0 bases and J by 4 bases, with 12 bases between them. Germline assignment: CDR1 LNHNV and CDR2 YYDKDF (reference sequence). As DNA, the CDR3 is TGTGCCACCAGCAGAGAAGGGGTCCCCGGCTATGGCTACACCTTC. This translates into CATSREGVPGYGYTF.

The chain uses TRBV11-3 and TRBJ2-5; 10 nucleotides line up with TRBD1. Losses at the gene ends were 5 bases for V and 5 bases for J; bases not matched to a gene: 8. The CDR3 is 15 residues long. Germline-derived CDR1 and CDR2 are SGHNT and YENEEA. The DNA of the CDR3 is TGTGCCAGCAGCGCCCGGACAGGGGGGTACGAGACCCAGTACTTC. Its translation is CASSARTGGYETQYF. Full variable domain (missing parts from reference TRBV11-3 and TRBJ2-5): EAGVVQSPRYKIIEKKQPVAFWCNPISGHNTLYWYLQNLGQGPELLIRYENEEAVDDSQLPKDRFSAERLKGVDSTLKIQPAELGDSAVYLCASSARTGGYETQYFGPGTRLLVL.

The CDR3 spells CASSLRQGAEKLFF. The DNA for the CDR3 is TGTGCCAGCAGCTTACGACAGGGGGCAGAAAAACTGTTTTTT. The chain couples TRBV5-5 to TRBJ1-4; 10 bases are a match to TRBD1. The length of the CDR3 is 14 residues. Germline assignment: CDR1 SGHKS and CDR2 YYEKEE (reference sequence). V trimming: 2 bases; J trimming: 8 bases; junction bases outside the gene matches: 3.

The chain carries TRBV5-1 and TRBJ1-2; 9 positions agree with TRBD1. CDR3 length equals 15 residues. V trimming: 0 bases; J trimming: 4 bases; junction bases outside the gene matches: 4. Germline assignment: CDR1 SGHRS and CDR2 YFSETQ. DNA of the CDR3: TGCGCCAGCAGCTTGGATGGGACAGGGCTCTATGGCTACACCTTC. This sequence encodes CASSLDGTGLYGYTF. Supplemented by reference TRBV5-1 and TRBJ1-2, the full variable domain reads KAGVTQTPRYLIKTRGQQVTLSCSPISGHRSVSWYQQTPGQGLQFLFEYFSETQRNKGNFPGRFSGRQFSNSRSEMNVSTLELGDSALYLCASSLDGTGLYGYTFGSGTRLTVV.

The CDR3, as DNA: TGTGCCAGCAGCTTAACCCAAGACAGGGTTGGTGAAGCTTTCTTT. This codes for CASSLTQDRVGEAFF. The rearrangement links TRBV7-3 to TRBJ1-1, with 7 bases aligning to TRBD1. This CDR3 is 15 amino acids long. Unmatched junction bases numbered 8, after V lost 0 bases and J lost 7 bases. Germline V gene lookup returns CDR1 SGHTA and CDR2 FQGTGA.

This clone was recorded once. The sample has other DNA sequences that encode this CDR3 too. CDR3 amino acids: CASSLEGVGYTF. The CDR3 coding sequence is TGTGCCAGCAGCTTAGAAGGAGTAGGCTACACCTTC. This chain connects TRBV7-9 to TRBJ1-2; no clear D. This CDR3 has 12 amino acids. V was shortened by 1 base and J by 8 bases, with 8 bases between the two germline ends. The germline V gene encodes CDR1 SEHNR and CDR2 FQNEAQ (reference sequence).

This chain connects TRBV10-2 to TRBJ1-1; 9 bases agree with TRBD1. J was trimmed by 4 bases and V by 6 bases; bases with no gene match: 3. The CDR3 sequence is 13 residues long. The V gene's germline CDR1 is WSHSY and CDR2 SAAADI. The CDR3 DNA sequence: TGCGCCAGCAGCGACAGGGGGAGCACTGAAGCTTTCTTT. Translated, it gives CASSDRGSTEAFF.

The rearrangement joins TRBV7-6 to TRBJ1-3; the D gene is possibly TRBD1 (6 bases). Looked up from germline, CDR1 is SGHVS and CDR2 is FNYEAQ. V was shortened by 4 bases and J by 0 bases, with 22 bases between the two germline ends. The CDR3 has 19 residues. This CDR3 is CASSSSPGTSIDSGNTIYF. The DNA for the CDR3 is TGTGCCAGCAGCTCCTCCCCCGGGACAAGTATAGACTCTGGAAACACCATATATTTT.

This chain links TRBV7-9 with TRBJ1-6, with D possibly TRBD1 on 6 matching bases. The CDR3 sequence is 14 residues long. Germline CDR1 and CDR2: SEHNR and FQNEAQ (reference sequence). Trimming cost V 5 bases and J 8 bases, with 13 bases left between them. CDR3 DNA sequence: TGTGCCAGCAGCACTACAGGGTTGGATTCACCCCTCCACTTT. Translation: CASSTTGLDSPLHF.

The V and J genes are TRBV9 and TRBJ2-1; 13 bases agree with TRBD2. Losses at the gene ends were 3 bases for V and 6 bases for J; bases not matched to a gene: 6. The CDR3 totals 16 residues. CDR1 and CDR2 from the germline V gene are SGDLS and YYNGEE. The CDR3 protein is CASSDGLAGVSNEQFF. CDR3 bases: TGTGCCAGCAGCGATGGACTAGCGGGGGTCTCCAATGAGCAGTTCTTC. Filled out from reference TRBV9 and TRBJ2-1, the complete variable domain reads DSGVTQTPKHLITATGQRVTLRCSPRSGDLSVYWYQQSLDQGLQFLIQYYNGEERAKGNILERFSAQQFPDLHSELNLSSLELGDSALYFCASSDGLAGVSNEQFFGPGTRLTVL.

CDR3: CASSPRLGPYNEQFF. CDR3 nucleotides: TGTGCCAGCAGCCCAAGACTGGGTCCTTACAATGAGCAGTTCTTC. The chain recombines TRBV7-9 with TRBJ2-1; no firm D call. Germline V lookup: CDR1 SEHNR, CDR2 FQNEAQ (reference sequence). Trimming pared 5 bases from V and 4 bases from J, leaving 15 bases between. The CDR3 has 15 amino acids.

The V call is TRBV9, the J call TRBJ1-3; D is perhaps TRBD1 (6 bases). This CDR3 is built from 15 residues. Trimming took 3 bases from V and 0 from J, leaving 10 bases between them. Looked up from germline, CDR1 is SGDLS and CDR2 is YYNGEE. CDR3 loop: CASSALGHSGNTIYF. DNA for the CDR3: TGTGCCAGCAGCGCGTTGGGACACTCTGGAAACACCATATATTTT. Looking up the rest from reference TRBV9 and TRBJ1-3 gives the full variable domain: DSGVTQTPKHLITATGQRVTLRCSPRSGDLSVYWYQQSLDQGLQFLIQYYNGEERAKGNILERFSAQQFPDLHSELNLSSLELGDSALYFCASSALGHSGNTIYFGEGSWLTVV.

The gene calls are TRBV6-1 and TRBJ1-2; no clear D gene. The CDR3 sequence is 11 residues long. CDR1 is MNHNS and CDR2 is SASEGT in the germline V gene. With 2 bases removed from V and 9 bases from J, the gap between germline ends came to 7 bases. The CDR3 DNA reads TGTGCCAGCAGTGAAATCGGTAGCTACACCTTC. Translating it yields CASSEIGSYTF.

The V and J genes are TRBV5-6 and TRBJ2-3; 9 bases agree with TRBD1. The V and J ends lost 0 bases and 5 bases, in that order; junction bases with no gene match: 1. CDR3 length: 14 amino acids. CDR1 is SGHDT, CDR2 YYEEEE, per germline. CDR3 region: CASSLGQGVDTQYF. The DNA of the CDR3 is TGTGCCAGCAGCTTGGGACAGGGGGTAGATACGCAGTATTTT.

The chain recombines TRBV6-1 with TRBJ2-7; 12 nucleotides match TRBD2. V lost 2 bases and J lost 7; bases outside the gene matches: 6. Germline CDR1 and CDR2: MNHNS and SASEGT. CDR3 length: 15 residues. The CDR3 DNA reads TGTGCCAGCAGTGAACTAGCGGGGGGGCCTCGAGAGCAGTACTTC. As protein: CASSELAGGPREQYF.

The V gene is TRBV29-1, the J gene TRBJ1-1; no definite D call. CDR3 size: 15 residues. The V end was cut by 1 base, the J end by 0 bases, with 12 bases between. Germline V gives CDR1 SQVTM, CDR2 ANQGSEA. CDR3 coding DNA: TGCAGCGTTGAAGTCCGAGGCCGGGTGAACACTGAAGCTTTCTTT. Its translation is CSVEVRGRVNTEAFF.

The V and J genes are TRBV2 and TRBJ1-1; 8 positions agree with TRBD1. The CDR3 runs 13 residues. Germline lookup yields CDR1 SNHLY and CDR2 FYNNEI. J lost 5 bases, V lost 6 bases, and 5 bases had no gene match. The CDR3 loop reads CASRPRQGTEAFF. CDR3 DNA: TGTGCCAGCAGACCCCGACAGGGGACTGAAGCTTTCTTT.

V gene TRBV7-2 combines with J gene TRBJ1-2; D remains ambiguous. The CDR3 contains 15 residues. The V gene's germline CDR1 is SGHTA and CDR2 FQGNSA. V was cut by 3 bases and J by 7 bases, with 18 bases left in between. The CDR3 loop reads CASSFRGSHISGYTF. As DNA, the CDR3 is TGTGCCAGCAGCTTTAGAGGGAGTCATATTAGTGGCTACACCTTC.

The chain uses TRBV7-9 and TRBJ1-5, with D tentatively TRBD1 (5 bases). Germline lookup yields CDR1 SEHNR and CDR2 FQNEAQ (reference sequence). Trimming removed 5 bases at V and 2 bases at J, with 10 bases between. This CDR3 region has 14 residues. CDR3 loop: CASSLGGGNQPQHF. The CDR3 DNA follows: TGTGCCAGCAGCCTCGGGGGTGGCAATCAGCCCCAGCATTTT. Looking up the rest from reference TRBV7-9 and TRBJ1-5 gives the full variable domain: DTGVSQNPRHKITKRGQNVTFRCDPISEHNRLYWYRQTLGQGPEFLTYFQNEAQLEKSRLLSDRFSAERPKGSFSTLEIQRTEQGDSAMYLCASSLGGGNQPQHFGDGTRLSIL.

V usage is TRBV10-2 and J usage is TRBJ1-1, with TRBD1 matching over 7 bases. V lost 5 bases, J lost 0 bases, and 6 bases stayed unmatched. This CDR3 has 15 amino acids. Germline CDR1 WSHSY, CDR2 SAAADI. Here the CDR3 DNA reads TGCGCCAGCAGTTCGGGACAGACCCTGAACACTGAAGCTTTCTTT. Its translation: CASSSGQTLNTEAFF.

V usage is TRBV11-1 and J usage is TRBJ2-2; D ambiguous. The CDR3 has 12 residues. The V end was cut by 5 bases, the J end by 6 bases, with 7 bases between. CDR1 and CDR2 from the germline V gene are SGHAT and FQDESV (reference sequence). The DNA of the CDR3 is TGTGCCAGCAGCCTCAGGTCCGGGGAGCTGTTTTTT. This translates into CASSLRSGELFF.

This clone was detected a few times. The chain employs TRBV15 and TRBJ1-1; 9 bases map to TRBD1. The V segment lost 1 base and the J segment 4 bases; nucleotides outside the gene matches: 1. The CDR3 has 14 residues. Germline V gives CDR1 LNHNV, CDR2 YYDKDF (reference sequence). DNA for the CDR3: TGTGCCACCAGCAGAGGGACAGGGGCCACTGAAGCTTTCTTT. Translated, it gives CATSRGTGATEAFF. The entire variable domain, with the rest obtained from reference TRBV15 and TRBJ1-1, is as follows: DAMVIQNPRYQVTQFGKPVTLSCSQTLNHNVMYWYQQKSSQAPKLLFHYYDKDFNNEADTPDNFQSRRPNTSFCFLDIRSPGLGDTAMYLCATSRGTGATEAFFGQGTRLTVV.

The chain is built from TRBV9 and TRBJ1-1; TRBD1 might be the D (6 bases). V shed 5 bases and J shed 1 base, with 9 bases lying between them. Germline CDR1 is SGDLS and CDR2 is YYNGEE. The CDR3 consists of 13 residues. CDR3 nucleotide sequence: TGTGCCAGCAGTACAGGGTCGAACACTGAAGCTTTCTTT. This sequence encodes CASSTGSNTEAFF.

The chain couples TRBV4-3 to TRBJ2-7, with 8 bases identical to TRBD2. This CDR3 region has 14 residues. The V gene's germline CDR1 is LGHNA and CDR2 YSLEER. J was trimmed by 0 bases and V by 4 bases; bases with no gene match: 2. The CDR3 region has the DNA TGCGCCAGCAGCCGTGGGACTAGCTCCTACGAGCAGTACTTC. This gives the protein CASSRGTSSYEQYF.